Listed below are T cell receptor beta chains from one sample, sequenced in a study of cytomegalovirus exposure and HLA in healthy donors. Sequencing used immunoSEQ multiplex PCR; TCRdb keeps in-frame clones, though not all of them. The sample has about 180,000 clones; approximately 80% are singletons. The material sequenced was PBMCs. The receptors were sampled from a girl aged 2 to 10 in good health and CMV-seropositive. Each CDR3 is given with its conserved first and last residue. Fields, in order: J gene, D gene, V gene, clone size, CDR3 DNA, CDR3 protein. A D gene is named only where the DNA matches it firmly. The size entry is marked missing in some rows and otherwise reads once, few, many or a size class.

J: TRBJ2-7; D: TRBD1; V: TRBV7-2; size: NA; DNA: TGTGCCAGCAGCTTAGGGACAGGGTTGGGCGAGCAGTACTTC; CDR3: CASSLGTGLGEQYF
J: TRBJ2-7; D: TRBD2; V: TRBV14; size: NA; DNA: TGTGCCAGCAGCCCAAGTTCAGCGGGAAGCACCTACGAGCAGTACTTC; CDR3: CASSPSSAGSTYEQYF
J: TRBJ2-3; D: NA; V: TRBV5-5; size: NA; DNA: TGTGCCAGCAGCGTGGTGGAGGGACCCACAGATACGCAGTATTTT; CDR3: CASSVVEGPTDTQYF
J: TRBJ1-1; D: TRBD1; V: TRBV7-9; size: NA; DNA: TGTGCCAGCAGCTTAGGACAGGGGAGCTACACTGAAGCTTTCTTT; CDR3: CASSLGQGSYTEAFF
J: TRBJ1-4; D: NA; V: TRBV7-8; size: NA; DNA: TGTGCCAGCAGCGAAACGCGGGACCCGGGTGAAAAACTGTTTTTT; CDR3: CASSETRDPGEKLFF
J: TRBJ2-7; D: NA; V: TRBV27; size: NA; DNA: TGTGCCAGCAGACCTTTCCGGGATAGCGCGCAGTACTTC; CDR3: CASRPFRDSAQYF
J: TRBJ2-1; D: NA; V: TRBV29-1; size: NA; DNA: TGCAGCGTTGCGGGAGTAGGCTACAATGAGCAGTTCTTC; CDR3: CSVAGVGYNEQFF
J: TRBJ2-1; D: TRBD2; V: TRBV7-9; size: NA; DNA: TGTGCCAGCAGCTTAGGTGGGACTAGAATATTCGATGAGCAGTTCTTC; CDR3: CASSLGGTRIFDEQFF
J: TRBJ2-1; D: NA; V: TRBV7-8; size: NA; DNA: TGTGCCAGCAGCTTAGTGGGCCCCGGATCATACAATGAGCAGTTCTTC; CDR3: CASSLVGPGSYNEQFF
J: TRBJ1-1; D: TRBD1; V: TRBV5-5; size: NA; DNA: TGTGCCAGCAGCCCAAATGGACAGGGCACTGAAGCTTTCTTT; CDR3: CASSPNGQGTEAFF
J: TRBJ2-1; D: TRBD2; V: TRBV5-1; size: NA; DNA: TGCGCCAGCAGCTTCCCGAAAATGACTAGCGGACACAATGAGCAGTTCTTC; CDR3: CASSFPKMTSGHNEQFF
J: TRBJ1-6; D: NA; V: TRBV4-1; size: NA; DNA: TGCGCCAGCAGTCGGTCCGGGGGTAATTTTTCACCCCTCCACTTT; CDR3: CASSRSGGNFSPLHF
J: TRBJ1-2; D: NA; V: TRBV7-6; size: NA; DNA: TGTGCCAGCAGCTACGGGGACAAACTAGACTATGGCTACACCTTC; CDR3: CASSYGDKLDYGYTF
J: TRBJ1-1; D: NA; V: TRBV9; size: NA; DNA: TGTGCCAGCAGCGTAGATAGAGGGACTGAAGCTTTCTTT; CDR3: CASSVDRGTEAFF
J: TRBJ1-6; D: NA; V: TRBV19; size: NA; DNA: TGTGCCAGTAGTCCGTCCCCAGGGTCAAGGGGTAATTCACCCCTCCACTTT; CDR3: CASSPSPGSRGNSPLHF
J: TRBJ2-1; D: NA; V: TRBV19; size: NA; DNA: TGTGCCAGTAGACCCTTGCTCGGGGGGCTTGAGAACAATGAGCAGTTCTTC; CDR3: CASRPLLGGLENNEQFF
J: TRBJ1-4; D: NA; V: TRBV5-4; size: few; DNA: TGTGCCAGCAGATCTCAGGGGTCCGAAAAACTGTTTTTT; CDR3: CASRSQGSEKLFF
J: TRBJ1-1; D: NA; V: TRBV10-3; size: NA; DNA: TGTGCCATCAGCGAGATCAGGGAAAGTAACACTGAAGCTTTCTTT; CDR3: CAISEIRESNTEAFF
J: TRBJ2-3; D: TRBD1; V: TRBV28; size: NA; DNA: TGTGCCAGCAACCCACTCTCGGACAGGGGCGGCACAGATACGCAGTATTTT; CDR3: CASNPLSDRGGTDTQYF
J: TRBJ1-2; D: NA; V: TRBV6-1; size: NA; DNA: TGTGCCAGCAGTGAAGGGAGGCGGGACTATGGCTACACCTTC; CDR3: CASSEGRRDYGYTF
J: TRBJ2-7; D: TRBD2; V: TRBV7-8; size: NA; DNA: TGTGCCAGCAGCCTCGGGACTAGGCTACGGGAGCAGTACTTC; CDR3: CASSLGTRLREQYF
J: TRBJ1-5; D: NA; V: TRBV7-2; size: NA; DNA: TGTGCCAGCAGCTTAGCTGGGGCCACAGGGATTTATAGCAATCAGCCCCAGCATTTT; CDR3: CASSLAGATGIYSNQPQHF
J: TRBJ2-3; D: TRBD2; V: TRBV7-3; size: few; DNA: TGTGCCAGCAGCTTAATCCCGGGACTAGCGGGAGTTGAGGATACGCAGTATTTT; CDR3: CASSLIPGLAGVEDTQYF
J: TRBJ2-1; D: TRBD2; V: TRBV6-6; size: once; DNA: TGTGCCAGCCGGGGGGGCCTCAGTGGGGGGGCTGAGCAGTTCTTC; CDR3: CASRGGLSGGAEQFF
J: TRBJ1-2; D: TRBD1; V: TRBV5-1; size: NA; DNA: TGCGCCAGCAGCTTGTTGCCGCCGGGACAGGGGGCGCCGAGCGGCTACACCTTC; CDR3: CASSLLPPGQGAPSGYTF
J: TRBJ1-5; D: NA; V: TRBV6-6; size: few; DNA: TGTGCCAGCAGTTACTCCTCCTTTCCCCCTCAGCCCCAGCATTTT; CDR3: CASSYSSFPPQPQHF
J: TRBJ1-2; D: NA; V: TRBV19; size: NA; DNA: TGTGCCAGTAGTCCGCGGGGAGGAGAGGGCCCCTATGGCTACACCTTC; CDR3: CASSPRGGEGPYGYTF
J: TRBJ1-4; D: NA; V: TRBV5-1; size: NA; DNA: TGCGCCAGCAGCCTAAGACAGGTCGGAACTAATGAAAAACTGTTTTTT; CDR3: CASSLRQVGTNEKLFF
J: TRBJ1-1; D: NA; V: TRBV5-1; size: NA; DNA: TGCGCCAGCAGCGTCCTCGGGGGGAGTAACACTGAAGCTTTCTTT; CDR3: CASSVLGGSNTEAFF
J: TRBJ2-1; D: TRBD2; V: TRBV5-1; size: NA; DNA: TGCGCCAGCAGCTTTGGCGGGGGGGTAATCTTC; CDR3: CASSFGGGVIF
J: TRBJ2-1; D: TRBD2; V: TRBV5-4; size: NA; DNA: TGTGCCAGCAGCGTACGCCTAATGGGACTAGCGGGAGGGCCAGACGGAGAGCAGTTCTTC; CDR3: CASSVRLMGLAGGPDGEQFF
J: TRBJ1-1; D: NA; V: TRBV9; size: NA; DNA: TGTGCCAGAGAAGAGGTCATGAGTCTGGCAGCTTACCTGAACACTGAAGCTTTCTTT; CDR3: CAREEVMSLAAYLNTEAFF
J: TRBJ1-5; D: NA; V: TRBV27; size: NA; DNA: TGTGCCAGCAGTGGTTGGGGCGACCCGAGCAATCAGCCCCAGCATTTT; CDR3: CASSGWGDPSNQPQHF
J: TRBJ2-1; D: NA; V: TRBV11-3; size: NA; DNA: TGTGCCAGCAGCTTAGACGGGGAGGCCTACAATGAGCAGTTCTTC; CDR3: CASSLDGEAYNEQFF
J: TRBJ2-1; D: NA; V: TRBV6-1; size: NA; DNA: TGTGCCAGTGGTCAGGTAATGCTGTCTCGTGAGCAGTTCTTC; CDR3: CASGQVMLSREQFF
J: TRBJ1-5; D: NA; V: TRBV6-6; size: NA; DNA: TGTGCCAGCAACCAGGTCGGGGGACCGAGCCAGCCCCAGCATTTT; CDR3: CASNQVGGPSQPQHF
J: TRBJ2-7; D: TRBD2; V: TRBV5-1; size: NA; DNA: TGCGCCAGCAGCTTGGGCGGACTAGCGGGAAGTCACATCTACGAGCAGTACTTC; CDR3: CASSLGGLAGSHIYEQYF
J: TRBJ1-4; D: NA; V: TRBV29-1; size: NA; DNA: TGCAGCGTTGAAGATGGGCAGGGCGATGAAAAACTGTTTTTT; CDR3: CSVEDGQGDEKLFF
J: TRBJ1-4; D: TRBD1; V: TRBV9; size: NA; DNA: TGTGCCAGCAGCCTCGGGACAGGGCGGGGGAATGAAAAACTGTTTTTT; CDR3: CASSLGTGRGNEKLFF
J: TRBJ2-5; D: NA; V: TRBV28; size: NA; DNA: TGTGCCAGCATTGGCGCAGGGGTAGAGACCCAGTACTTC; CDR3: CASIGAGVETQYF
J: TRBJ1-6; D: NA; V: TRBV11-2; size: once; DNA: TGTGCCAGCAGCTTAGAGCCAGGGATCATCTCCTATAATTCACCCCTCCACTTT; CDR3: CASSLEPGIISYNSPLHF
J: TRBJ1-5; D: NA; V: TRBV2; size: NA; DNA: TGTGCCAGCAGGGATGAGGGCAATCAGCCCCAGCATTTT; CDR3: CASRDEGNQPQHF
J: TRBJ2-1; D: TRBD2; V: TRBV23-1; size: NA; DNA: TGCGCCAGCACCCGGTCCCCAGCGGGAAACTCCTACAATGAGCAGTTCTTC; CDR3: CASTRSPAGNSYNEQFF